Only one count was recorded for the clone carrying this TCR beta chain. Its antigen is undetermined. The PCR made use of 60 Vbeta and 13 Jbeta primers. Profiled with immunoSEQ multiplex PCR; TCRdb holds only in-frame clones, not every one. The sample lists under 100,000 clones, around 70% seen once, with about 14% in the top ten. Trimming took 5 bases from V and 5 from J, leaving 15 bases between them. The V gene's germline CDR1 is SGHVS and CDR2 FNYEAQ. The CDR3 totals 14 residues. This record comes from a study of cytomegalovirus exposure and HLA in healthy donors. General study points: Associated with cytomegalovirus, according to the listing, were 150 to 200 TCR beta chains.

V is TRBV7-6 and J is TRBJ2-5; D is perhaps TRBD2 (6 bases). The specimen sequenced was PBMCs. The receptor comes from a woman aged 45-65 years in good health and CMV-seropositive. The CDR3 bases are TGTGCCAGCAGCCCCTTGACTAGTTGGGAGACCCAGTACTTC. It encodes CASSPLTSWETQYF.